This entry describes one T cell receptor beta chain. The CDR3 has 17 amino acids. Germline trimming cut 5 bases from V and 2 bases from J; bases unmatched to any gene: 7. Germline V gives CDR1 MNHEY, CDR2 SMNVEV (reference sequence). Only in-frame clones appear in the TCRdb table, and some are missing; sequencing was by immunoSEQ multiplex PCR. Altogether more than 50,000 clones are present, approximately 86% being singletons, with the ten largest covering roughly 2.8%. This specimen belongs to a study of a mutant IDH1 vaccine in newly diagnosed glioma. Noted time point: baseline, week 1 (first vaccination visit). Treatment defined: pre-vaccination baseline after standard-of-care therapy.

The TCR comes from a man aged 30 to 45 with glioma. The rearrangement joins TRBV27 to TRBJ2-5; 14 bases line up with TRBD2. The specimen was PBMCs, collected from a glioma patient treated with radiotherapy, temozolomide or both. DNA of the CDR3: TGTGCCAGCAGTCCCCTCCGGACTAGCGGGGGGCAAGAGACCCAGTACTTC. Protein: CASSPLRTSGGQETQYF.